These 22 T cell receptor beta chains originate from one sample sequenced in a study of response to subunit inactivated influenza vaccine. TCRdb independently ran MiXCR on the RT-PCR reads; one entry per CDR3 protein. The table lists 650,000 to 700,000 distinct CDR3 sequences, around a sixth of them singletons, with roughly 11% in the top ten. The sample here was PBMCs from blood, taken roughly 12 days after vaccination. The receptor source for this set is a man over 45 who received an inactivated influenza vaccine.

This clonotype was found a few times. The chain links TRBV4-3 to TRBJ2-7, with 9 bases that match TRBD2. The CDR3 extends over 15 amino acids. Germline CDR1 LGHNA, CDR2 YSLEER. V was clipped by 0 bases and J by 5 bases; unmatched bases: 5. The CDR3 region is CASSQDSGGRNEQYF. The CDR3 bases are TGCGCCAGCAGCCAAGATAGCGGGGGTCGGAACGAGCAGTACTTC.

The chain recombines TRBV29-1 with TRBJ2-5; tentative D call: TRBD2 (6 bases). The CDR3 runs to 14 residues. CDR1 and CDR2 (germline): SQVTM, ANQGSEA. V shed 6 bases and J shed 7 bases, with 21 bases lying between them. CDR3 loop: CSVAWGDGGGTQYF. DNA for the CDR3: TGCAGCGTCGCATGGGGCGACGGGGGTGGGACCCAGTACTTC.

V usage is TRBV7-6 and J usage is TRBJ2-2, with 8 nucleotides matching TRBD2. Germline lookup yields CDR1 SGHVS and CDR2 FNYEAQ. J gave up 5 bases and V 1 base, and 3 bases lay outside the gene matches. The CDR3 runs to 15 residues. In nucleotides, the CDR3 is TGTGCCAGCAGCTTAGGGACTAGCTCAACCGGGGAGCTGTTTTTT. Protein sequence: CASSLGTSSTGELFF.

The chain couples TRBV11-2 to TRBJ2-3; possible D gene TRBD2, 6 bases. The CDR3 has 14 residues. CDR1 is SGHAT and CDR2 is FQNNGV in the germline V gene. Trimming cost V 2 bases and J 5 bases, with 11 bases left between them. The CDR3 nucleotides read TGTGCCAGCAGCTTATTCCCGGGGGAAGATACGCAGTATTTT. Encoded protein: CASSLFPGEDTQYF.

The rearrangement uses TRBV7-3 and TRBJ2-5, with D perhaps given as TRBD1 or TRBD2 (5 bases each). V was clipped by 6 bases and J by 5 bases, with 13 bases between them. In germline, CDR1 is SGHTA, CDR2 FQGTGA. This CDR3 comprises 13 residues. The CDR3 DNA follows: TGTGCCAGCAGTATGGGGGTTGGGGAGACCCAGTACTTC. Protein sequence: CASSMGVGETQYF.

This clonotype occurred a few times. V gene TRBV4-2 combines with J gene TRBJ2-1; 10 bases fit TRBD2. With V trimmed by 2 bases and J by 0 bases, 10 bases remained unmatched. The CDR3 runs to 19 residues. Germline-derived CDR1 and CDR2 are LGHNA and YNFKEQ. The CDR3 DNA reads as TGTGCCAGCAGCCAAAGAACAGCGGGAGGGTCCCACTCCTACAATGAGCAGTTCTTC. It translates to CASSQRTAGGSHSYNEQFF.

This clonotype was seen a handful of times. The J gene is TRBJ1-2, the V gene TRBV20-1, with D perhaps matching TRBD1 (6 bases). The CDR3 runs 14 residues. Germline assignment: CDR1 DFQATT and CDR2 SNEGSKA (reference sequence). Trimming cost V 2 bases and J 8 bases, with 18 bases left between them. The chain's CDR3 is CSARRVGAPKGYTF. The CDR3 region has the DNA TGCAGTGCTAGAAGAGTGGGGGCCCCAAAGGGCTACACCTTC.

This chain uses TRBV7-9 with TRBJ2-2, with 9 bases fitting TRBD2. The V gene's germline CDR1 is SEHNR and CDR2 FQNEAQ (reference sequence). V shed 10 bases, J shed 6 bases, and the junction held 15 bases outside the gene matches. The CDR3 spans 16 residues. The CDR3, as DNA: TGTGCCACCCCCGGCAGTCTAGCGGGGCTGGCCGGGGAGCTGTTTTTT. As protein: CATPGSLAGLAGELFF. Based on the CDR3 plus reference TRBV7-9 and TRBJ2-2, the full variable domain is DTGVSQNPRHKITKRGQNVTFRCDPISEHNRLYWYRQTLGQGPEFLTYFQNEAQLEKSRLLSDRFSAERPKGSFSTLEIQRTEQGDSAMYLCATPGSLAGLAGELFFGEGSRLTVL.

Many counts were recorded for this clonotype. The rearrangement joins TRBV7-2 to TRBJ2-1; 11 bases map to TRBD1. V was clipped by 5 bases and J by 8 bases; unmatched bases: 8. Looked up from germline, CDR1 is SGHTA and CDR2 is FQGNSA. The CDR3 is made up of 15 amino acids. The CDR3 DNA reads TGTGCCAGCAGCAGAAGGACAGGGGGCGGCGATGAGCAGTTCTTC. This translates into CASSRRTGGGDEQFF. The full variable domain, completed using reference TRBV7-2 and TRBJ2-1, is GAGVSQSPSNKVTEKGKDVELRCDPISGHTALYWYRQSLGQGLEFLIYFQGNSAPDKSGLPSDRFSAERTGGSVSTLTIQRTQQEDSAVYLCASSRRTGGGDEQFFGPGTRLTVL.

This clonotype was picked up a small number of times. The chain carries TRBV4-3 and TRBJ2-7, with D possibly being TRBD1 or TRBD2 (5 bases each). Germline CDR1 reads LGHNA; CDR2 reads YSLEER. Deletions cut 4 bases from V and 1 base from J, with 14 bases between. There are 15 residues in the CDR3. In nucleotides, the CDR3 is TGCGCCAGCAGCCTTTTTCACGGGGCGTCCTACGAGCAGTACTTC. As protein: CASSLFHGASYEQYF.

The gene calls are TRBV20-1 and TRBJ1-1; a weak D match, TRBD1 (5 bases). CDR3 length equals 14 residues. The germline V and J ends were trimmed by 4 bases and 1 base, with 13 bases remaining between them. Germline V lookup: CDR1 DFQATT, CDR2 SNEGSKA (reference sequence). The CDR3, as DNA: TGCAGTGCTACCGAGGCAGGGCCGAACACTGAAGCTTTCTTT. It codes for CSATEAGPNTEAFF.

This clonotype has a count of ten or more. The V gene is TRBV4-1, the J gene TRBJ2-2, with TRBD2 identical over 13 bases. The CDR3 is 19 residues long. V lost 6 bases and J lost 5; bases outside the gene matches: 15. The V gene's germline CDR1 is MGHRA and CDR2 YSYEKL. CDR3 region: CASRRLPGLAGAGTGELFF. The CDR3 coding sequence is TGCGCCAGCAGGCGGCTCCCCGGACTAGCGGGGGCAGGGACCGGGGAGCTGTTTTTT.

The V and J genes are TRBV10-3 and TRBJ2-5; 10 nucleotides line up with TRBD2. The CDR3 spans 15 residues. In germline, CDR1 is ENHRY, CDR2 SYGVKD. With V trimmed by 4 bases and J by 5 bases, 7 bases remained unmatched. The CDR3 protein is CAISAGTSDRETQYF. In nucleotides, the CDR3 is TGTGCCATCAGTGCCGGGACTAGCGATCGGGAGACCCAGTACTTC.

This clonotype turned up a few times. The genes are TRBV27 and TRBJ2-1; 8 bases fit TRBD2. CDR1 is MNHEY and CDR2 is SMNVEV in the germline V gene (reference sequence). The CDR3 has 17 residues. V gave up 5 bases and J gave up 1 base; unmatched junction bases: 10. The CDR3, as DNA: TGTGCCAGCAGTCCCAAACGAGCGGGAGTATCCTACAATGAGCAGTTCTTC. Translating gives CASSPKRAGVSYNEQFF.

This clonotype was observed a few times. V usage is TRBV20-1 and J usage is TRBJ2-1; D gene uncertain. V lost 6 bases to trimming and J lost 6 bases, with 12 bases between them. Germline CDR1 reads DFQATT; CDR2 reads SNEGSKA (reference sequence). This CDR3 comprises 12 residues. CDR3 in amino acids: CSAHYSVNEQFF. Written as DNA, the CDR3 is TGCAGTGCCCATTATTCGGTCAATGAGCAGTTCTTC.

The V and J genes are TRBV6-1 and TRBJ1-5, with a tentative D call TRBD1 (6 bases). Trimming removed 5 bases from V and 1 base from J, with 15 bases in between. Germline V gives CDR1 MNHNS, CDR2 SASEGT. This CDR3 contains 16 residues. This CDR3 reads CASSRGGGLSNQPQHF. The CDR3 DNA sequence: TGTGCCAGCAGTAGAGGCGGGGGGCTCAGCAATCAGCCCCAGCATTTT.

V gene TRBV28 combines with J gene TRBJ1-1; D is uncertain. V was pared by 1 base and J by 4 bases, with 7 bases between. This CDR3 spans 13 amino acids. Germline CDR1 is MDHEN and CDR2 is SYDVKM. As DNA, the CDR3 is TGTGCCAGCAGTTTATCTTCCTTCACTGAAGCTTTCTTT. Encoded protein: CASSLSSFTEAFF.

This clonotype was counted only a few times. This chain uses TRBV5-5 with TRBJ2-3, with 9 bases fitting TRBD2. Germline CDR1 and CDR2: SGHKS and YYEKEE (reference sequence). The CDR3 covers 17 residues. The junction had 8 bases not matched to a gene; V was cut back by 3 bases and J by 0 bases. This CDR3 reads CASSWIAGDTSTDTQYF. DNA of the CDR3: TGTGCCAGCAGCTGGATAGCGGGGGACACTAGCACAGATACGCAGTATTTT.

This rearrangement joins TRBV11-2 to TRBJ2-3; 10 nucleotides match TRBD2. Germline V gives CDR1 SGHAT, CDR2 FQNNGV. This CDR3 spans 19 amino acids. V dropped 7 bases and J dropped 3; count of bases not matched to a gene: 19. The CDR3 region is CASTPGWASGGYQTDTQYF. The CDR3 nucleotides are TGTGCCAGCACCCCTGGTTGGGCTAGCGGGGGCTATCAGACAGATACGCAGTATTTT.

The chain recombines TRBV6-5 with TRBJ1-1, with 7 bases aligning to TRBD1. Per the germline V gene, CDR1 is MNHEY and CDR2 is SVGAGI. The CDR3 is 15 residues long. The J segment lost 6 bases and the V segment lost 2 bases, leaving 9 bases of the junction unmatched. For the CDR3, the DNA is TGTGCCAGCAGTTACCAGATAACAGGGGCTTCTGAAGCTTTCTTT. It yields the protein CASSYQITGASEAFF.

This clonotype was seen a handful of times. V is TRBV20-1 and J is TRBJ2-7; TRBD2 is a possible D gene (5 bases). This CDR3 has 13 residues. Germline values: CDR1 DFQATT, CDR2 SNEGSKA (reference sequence). CDR3 nucleotides: TGCAGCCCCAAATACAAGGGAGAGTACGAGCAGTACTTC. Protein sequence: CSPKYKGEYEQYF.

The gene calls are TRBV29-1 and TRBJ2-1; 7 nucleotides match TRBD2. The CDR3 runs 14 residues. Germline lookup yields CDR1 SQVTM and CDR2 ANQGSEA. The V segment lost 7 bases and the J segment 1 base; nucleotides outside the gene matches: 7. The CDR3 spells CSASGGTSYNEQFF. The CDR3 coding sequence is TGCAGCGCCTCCGGGGGGACTTCCTACAATGAGCAGTTCTTC.